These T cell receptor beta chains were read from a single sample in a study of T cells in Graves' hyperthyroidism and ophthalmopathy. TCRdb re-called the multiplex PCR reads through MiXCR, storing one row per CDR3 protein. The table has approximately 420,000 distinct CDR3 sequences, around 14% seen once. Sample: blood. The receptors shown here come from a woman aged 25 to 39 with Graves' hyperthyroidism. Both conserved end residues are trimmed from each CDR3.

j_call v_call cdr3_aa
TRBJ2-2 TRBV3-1 ASSRRAGNTGELF
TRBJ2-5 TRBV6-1 ASRGQGGSVGTQY
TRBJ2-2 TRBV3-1 ASSSRDFTGELF
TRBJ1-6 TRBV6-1 ASSDFQGPNSPLH
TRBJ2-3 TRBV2 ASSEALRWETDTQY
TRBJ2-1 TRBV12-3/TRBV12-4 ASSRGQGNNEQF
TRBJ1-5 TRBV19 ASSIGSGGLDRNSNQPQH
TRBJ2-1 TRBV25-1 ASSEYILGGSYNEQF
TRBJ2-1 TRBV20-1 SALTSGNNEQF
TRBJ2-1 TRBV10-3 AISNRGDRVYNEQF
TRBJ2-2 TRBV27 ASSTKIITGTSTSNTGELF
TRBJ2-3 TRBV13 ASSFTSGRWGTDTQY
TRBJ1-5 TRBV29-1 SVRNMNQPQH
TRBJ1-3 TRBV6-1 ASSSLRDRHGNTIY
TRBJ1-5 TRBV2 ASRIGGQIGNQPQH
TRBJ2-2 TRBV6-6 TSSYGDDPGQPMGIWGTGELF
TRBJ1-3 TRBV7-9 ASRAPDNSGNTIY
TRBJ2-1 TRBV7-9 ASSLERRGTRNEQF
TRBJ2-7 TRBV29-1 SVRRAYEQY
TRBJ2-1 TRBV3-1 ASSLRVASGEQF
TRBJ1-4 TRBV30 AWSVPPQKLF
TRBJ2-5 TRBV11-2 ASSVATVQETQY
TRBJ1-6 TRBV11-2 ASSLTGGSSYNSPLH
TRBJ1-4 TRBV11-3 ATETGLREKLF
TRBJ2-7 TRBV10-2 ASSELEREIGEQY
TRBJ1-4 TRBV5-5 ASSLFQGRSEKLF
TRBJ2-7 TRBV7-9 ATLLDRDNEQY
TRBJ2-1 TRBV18 ASGQGAVEQF
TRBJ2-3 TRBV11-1 ASSTPRDRNTDTQY
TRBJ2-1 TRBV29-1 SVVSGLHTYNEQF
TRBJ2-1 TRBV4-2 ASSSRLGNAYNEQF
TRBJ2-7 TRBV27 ASSRTSAWSSYEQY
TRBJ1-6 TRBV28 ASSLGEKTLH
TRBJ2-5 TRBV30 AWSFTGVGETQY
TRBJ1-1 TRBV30 AWSVTLNTEAF
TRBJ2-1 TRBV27 ASRHRDRGDNEQF
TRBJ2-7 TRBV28 ASSLGEGEQY
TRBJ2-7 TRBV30 AWSVRGPYEQY
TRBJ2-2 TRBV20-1 SARDSRGVGELF
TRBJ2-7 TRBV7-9 ASSLAGSGRAAYEQY
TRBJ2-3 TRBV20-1 SVRTSARDTQY
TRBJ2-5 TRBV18 ASSPTTSGSQETQY
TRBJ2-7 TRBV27 ASSPQTSGKYEQY
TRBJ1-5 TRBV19 ASSYREQPQH
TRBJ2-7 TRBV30 AGARANYEQY
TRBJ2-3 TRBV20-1 SAAPGTSASPGDTQY
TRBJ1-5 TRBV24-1 ATSDSDRPSNQPQH
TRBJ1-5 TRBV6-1 ASSATGGDYSNQPQH
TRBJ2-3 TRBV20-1 SAGPDRDTQY
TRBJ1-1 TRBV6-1 ASHLPKTSQAF